The following is a T cell receptor beta chain sequence with its context. The antigen remains undetermined. This specimen comes from a study of a mutant IDH1 vaccine in newly diagnosed glioma. Study-level background: Vaccination was launched 4-6 weeks after radiotherapy alone, or with temozolomide cycles.

The CDR3 covers 15 residues. Germline lookup yields CDR1 MNHEY and CDR2 SMNVEV (reference sequence). The V and J ends lost 5 bases and 3 bases, in that order; junction bases with no gene match: 6. The time point was: week 11, during vaccination. In the vaccine, a single dose held 300 ug of the mutant IDH1 20-mer peptide, along with topical imiquimod. This table comes from immunoSEQ multiplex PCR, and its TCRdb copy is limited to in-frame clones, with some not included. The sample shows around 25,000 clones, around 73% of them seen only once. The gene calls are TRBV27 and TRBJ2-7; TRBD2 matches 11 bases. The sequence derives from a woman between 18 and 29 years old with glioma. This specimen was PBMCs, taken from a glioma patient whose treatment included an IDH1 peptide vaccine. The CDR3 DNA follows: TGTGCCAGCAGTGATAGCGGGGGGGCGGTCTACGAGCAGTACTTC. Residues: CASSDSGGAVYEQYF.